This T cell receptor beta chain was obtained from a study of T cells after yellow fever vaccination. V was clipped by 7 bases and J by 2 bases; unmatched bases: 5. This CDR3 region has 14 residues. CDR1 SEHNR and CDR2 FQNEAQ come from the germline V gene (reference sequence). UMIs and a universal primer site were added when TCR cDNA was made by 5'RACE template switching. MiXCR was run by TCRdb on the 5' RACE reads, yielding one entry per CDR3 protein. The profile covers roughly 150,000 distinct CDR3 sequences, with 5% to 7.5% appearing a single time and more than 0.55% taken by the ten largest. Overall study results and limits: Reappearance after the booster was observed for most primary-vaccination clones (roughly 97% CD4, over 75% CD8). Weaker, the secondary response peaked sooner, at day 5 versus 15.

There are many counts of this clonotype. Its antigen is as yet unknown. The rearrangement links TRBV7-9 to TRBJ2-1, with 7 positions matching TRBD2. The sample in question was CD4+ T cells sorted from PBMCs, obtained 10 days after the yellow fever booster vaccination. The receptor was isolated from a man aged 25-40 years who received the YFV17D yellow fever vaccine. CDR3 nucleotide sequence: TGTGCCAGCACCCCGGGACTACCCTACAATGAGCAGTTCTTC. Amino acids: CASTPGLPYNEQFF.